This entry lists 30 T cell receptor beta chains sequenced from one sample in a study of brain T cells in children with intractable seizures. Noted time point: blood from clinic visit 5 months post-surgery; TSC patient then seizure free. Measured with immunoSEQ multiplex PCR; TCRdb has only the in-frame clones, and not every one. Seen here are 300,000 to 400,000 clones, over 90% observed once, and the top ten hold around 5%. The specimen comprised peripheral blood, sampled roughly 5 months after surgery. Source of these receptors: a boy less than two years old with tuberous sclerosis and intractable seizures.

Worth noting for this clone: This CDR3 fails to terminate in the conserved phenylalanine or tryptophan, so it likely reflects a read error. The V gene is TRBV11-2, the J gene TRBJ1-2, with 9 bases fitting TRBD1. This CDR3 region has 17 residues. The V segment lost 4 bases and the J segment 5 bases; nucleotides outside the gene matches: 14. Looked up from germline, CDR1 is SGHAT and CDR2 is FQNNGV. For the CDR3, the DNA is TGTGCCAGCAGCTACCTGGGGGGACAGGGAAATCAGTATGGCTACACCGTC. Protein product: CASSYLGGQGNQYGYTV.

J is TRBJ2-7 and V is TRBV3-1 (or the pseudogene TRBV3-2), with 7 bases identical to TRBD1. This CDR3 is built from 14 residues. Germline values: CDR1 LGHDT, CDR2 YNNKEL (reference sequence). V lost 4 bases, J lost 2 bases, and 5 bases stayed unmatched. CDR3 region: CASSPRQGPYEQYF. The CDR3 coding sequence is TGTGCCAGCAGCCCCCGACAGGGTCCCTACGAGCAGTACTTC.

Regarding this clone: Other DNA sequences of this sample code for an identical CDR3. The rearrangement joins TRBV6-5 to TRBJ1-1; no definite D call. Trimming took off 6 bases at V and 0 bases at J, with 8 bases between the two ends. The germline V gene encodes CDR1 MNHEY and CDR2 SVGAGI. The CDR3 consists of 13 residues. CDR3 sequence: CASRGRVNTEAFF. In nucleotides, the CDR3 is TGTGCCAGCAGGGGGAGGGTGAACACTGAAGCTTTCTTT.

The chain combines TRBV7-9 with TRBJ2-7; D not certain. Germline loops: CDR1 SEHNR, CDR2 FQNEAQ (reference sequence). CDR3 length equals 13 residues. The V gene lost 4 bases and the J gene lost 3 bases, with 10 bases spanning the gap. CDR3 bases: TGTGCCAGCAGCTCCCTTGTCCGCTACGAGCAGTACTTC. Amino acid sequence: CASSSLVRYEQYF.

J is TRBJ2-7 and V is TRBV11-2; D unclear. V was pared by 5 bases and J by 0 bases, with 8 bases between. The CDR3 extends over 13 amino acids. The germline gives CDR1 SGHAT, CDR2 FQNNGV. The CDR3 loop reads CASSDITSYEQYF. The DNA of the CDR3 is TGTGCCAGCAGCGACATCACCTCCTACGAGCAGTACTTC.

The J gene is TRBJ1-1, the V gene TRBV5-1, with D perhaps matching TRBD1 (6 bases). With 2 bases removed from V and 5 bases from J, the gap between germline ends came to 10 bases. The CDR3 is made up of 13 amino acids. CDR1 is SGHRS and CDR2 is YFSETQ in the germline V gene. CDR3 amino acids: CASSFSGATEAFF. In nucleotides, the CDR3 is TGCGCCAGCAGCTTTTCAGGGGCTACTGAAGCTTTCTTT. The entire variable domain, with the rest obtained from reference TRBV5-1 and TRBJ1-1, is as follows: KAGVTQTPRYLIKTRGQQVTLSCSPISGHRSVSWYQQTPGQGLQFLFEYFSETQRNKGNFPGRFSGRQFSNSRSEMNVSTLELGDSALYLCASSFSGATEAFFGQGTRLTVV.

CDR3 region: CASSEAPTGKRHYGYTF. The CDR3 DNA sequence: TGTGCCAGCAGTGAAGCGCCGACAGGGAAGAGACACTATGGCTACACCTTC. The rearrangement links TRBV6-1 to TRBJ1-2; TRBD1 matches at 7 bases. The CDR3 loop spans 17 amino acids. Germline CDR1 and CDR2: MNHNS and SASEGT. The J segment lost 3 bases and the V segment lost 0 bases, leaving 10 bases of the junction unmatched.

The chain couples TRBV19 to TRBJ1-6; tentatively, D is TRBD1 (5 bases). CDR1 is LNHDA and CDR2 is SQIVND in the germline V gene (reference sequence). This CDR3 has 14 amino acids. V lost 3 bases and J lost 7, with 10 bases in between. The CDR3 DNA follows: TGTGCCAGTAGTATGCGGCAGGGCAATTCACCCCTCCACTTT. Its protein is CASSMRQGNSPLHF. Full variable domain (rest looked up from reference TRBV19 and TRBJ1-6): DGGITQSPKYLFRKEGQNVTLSCEQNLNHDAMYWYRQDPGQGLRLIYYSQIVNDFQKGDIAEGYSVSREKKESFPLTVTSAQKNPTAFYLCASSMRQGNSPLHFGNGTRLTVT.

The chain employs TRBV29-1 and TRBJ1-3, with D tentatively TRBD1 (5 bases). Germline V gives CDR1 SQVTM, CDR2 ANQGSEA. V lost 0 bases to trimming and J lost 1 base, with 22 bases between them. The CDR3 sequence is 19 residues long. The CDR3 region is CSVEDFGGVLGASGNTIYF. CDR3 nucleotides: TGCAGCGTTGAAGATTTCGGGGGAGTGCTGGGTGCTTCTGGAAACACCATATATTTT. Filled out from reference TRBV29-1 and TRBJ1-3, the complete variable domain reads SAVISQKPSRDICQRGTSLTIQCQVDSQVTMMFWYRQQPGQSLTLIATANQGSEATYESGFVIDKFPISRPNLTFSTLTVSNMSPEDSSIYLCSVEDFGGVLGASGNTIYFGEGSWLTVV.

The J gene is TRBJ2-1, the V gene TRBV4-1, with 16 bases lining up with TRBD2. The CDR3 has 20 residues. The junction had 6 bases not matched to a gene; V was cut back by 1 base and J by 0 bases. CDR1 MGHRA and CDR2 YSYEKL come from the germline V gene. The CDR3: CASSQGPGTSGGVSYNEQFF. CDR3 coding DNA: TGCGCCAGCAGCCAAGGCCCCGGGACTAGCGGGGGGGTCTCCTACAATGAGCAGTTCTTC.

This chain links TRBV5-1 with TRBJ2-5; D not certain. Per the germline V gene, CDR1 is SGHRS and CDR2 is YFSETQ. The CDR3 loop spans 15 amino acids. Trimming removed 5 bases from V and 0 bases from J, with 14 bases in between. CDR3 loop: CASSSVYGYQETQYF. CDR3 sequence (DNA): TGCGCCAGCAGTTCAGTGTATGGATACCAAGAGACCCAGTACTTC.

CDR3 loop: CASSKNARSHRAYSNQPQHF. In DNA form, the CDR3 reads TGTGCCAGCAGCAAAAACGCGAGGTCTCACAGGGCCTATAGCAATCAGCCCCAGCATTTT. V gene TRBV21-1 combines with J gene TRBJ1-5; the table's D gene call, TRBD1, was not cross checked with the DNA. TRBV21-1 is a pseudogene segment. The CDR3 is 20 amino acids.

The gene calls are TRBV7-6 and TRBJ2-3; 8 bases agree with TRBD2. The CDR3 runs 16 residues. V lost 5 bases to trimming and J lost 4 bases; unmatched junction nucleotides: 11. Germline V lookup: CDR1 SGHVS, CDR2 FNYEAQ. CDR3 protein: CASSTPGLEVADTQYF. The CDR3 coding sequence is TGTGCCAGCAGCACACCGGGACTAGAAGTTGCAGATACGCAGTATTTT.

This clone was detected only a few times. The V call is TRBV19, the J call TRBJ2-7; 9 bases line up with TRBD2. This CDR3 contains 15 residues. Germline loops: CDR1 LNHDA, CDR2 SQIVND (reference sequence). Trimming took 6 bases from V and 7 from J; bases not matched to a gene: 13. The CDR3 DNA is TGTGCCAGTAGGCCGACAGGTAGCGGGAGCAGGGAGCAGTACTTC. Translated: CASRPTGSGSREQYF.

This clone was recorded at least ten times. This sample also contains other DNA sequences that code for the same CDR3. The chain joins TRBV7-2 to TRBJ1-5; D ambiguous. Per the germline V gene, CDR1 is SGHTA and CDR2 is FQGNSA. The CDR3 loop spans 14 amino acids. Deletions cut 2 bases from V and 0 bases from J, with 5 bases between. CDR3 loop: CASSLSNSNQPQHF. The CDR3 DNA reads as TGTGCCAGCAGCTTATCAAATAGCAATCAGCCCCAGCATTTT.

The CDR3: CASSYSGQGVRGYTF. CDR3 DNA sequence: TGTGCCAGCAGTTACTCAGGGCAGGGGGTAAGAGGCTACACCTTC. This chain uses TRBV6-5 with TRBJ1-2; the match to TRBD1 covers 7 bases. Losses at the gene ends were 0 bases for V and 8 bases for J; bases not matched to a gene: 9. Germline V gene sequence: CDR1 MNHEY, CDR2 SVGAGI. CDR3 length equals 15 residues.

The CDR3 protein is CASSIRKTQETQYF. Here the CDR3 DNA reads TGTGCCAGCAGCATTAGAAAGACCCAAGAGACCCAGTACTTC. V is TRBV7-2 and J is TRBJ2-5, with D hard to call. The CDR3 extends over 14 amino acids. The V and J ends lost 5 bases and 1 base respectively, with 11 bases between them. Germline CDR1 SGHTA, CDR2 FQGNSA.

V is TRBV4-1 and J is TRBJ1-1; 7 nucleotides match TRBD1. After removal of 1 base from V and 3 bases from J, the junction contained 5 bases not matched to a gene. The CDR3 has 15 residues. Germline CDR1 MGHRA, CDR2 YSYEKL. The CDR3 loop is CASSQATGVYTEAFF. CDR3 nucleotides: TGCGCCAGCAGCCAAGCAACAGGGGTTTACACTGAAGCTTTCTTT.

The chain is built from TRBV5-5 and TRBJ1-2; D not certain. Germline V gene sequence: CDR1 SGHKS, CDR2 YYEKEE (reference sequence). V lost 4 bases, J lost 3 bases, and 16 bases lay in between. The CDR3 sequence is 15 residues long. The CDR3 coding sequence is TGTGCCAGCAGCCCTATTAGCCGGGGTTACTATGGCTACACCTTC. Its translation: CASSPISRGYYGYTF.

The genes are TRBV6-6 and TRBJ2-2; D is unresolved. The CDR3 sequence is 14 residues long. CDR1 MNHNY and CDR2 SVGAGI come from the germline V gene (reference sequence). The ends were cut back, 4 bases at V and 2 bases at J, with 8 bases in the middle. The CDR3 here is CASSSAENTGELFF. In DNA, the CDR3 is TGTGCCAGCAGTTCGGCAGAAAACACCGGGGAGCTGTTTTTT.

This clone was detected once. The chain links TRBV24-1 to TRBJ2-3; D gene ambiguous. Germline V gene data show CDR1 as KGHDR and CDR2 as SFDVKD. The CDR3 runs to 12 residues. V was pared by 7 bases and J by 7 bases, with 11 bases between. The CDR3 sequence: CATSSTFNTQYF. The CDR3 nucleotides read TGTGCCACCAGCTCCACTTTCAATACGCAGTATTTT.

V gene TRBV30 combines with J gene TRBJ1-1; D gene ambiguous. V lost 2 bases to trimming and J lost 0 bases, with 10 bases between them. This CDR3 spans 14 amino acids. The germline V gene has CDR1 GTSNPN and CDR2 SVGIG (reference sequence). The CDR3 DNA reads TGTGCCTGGAGTAAGAATTCAGTGAACACTGAAGCTTTCTTT. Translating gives CAWSKNSVNTEAFF.

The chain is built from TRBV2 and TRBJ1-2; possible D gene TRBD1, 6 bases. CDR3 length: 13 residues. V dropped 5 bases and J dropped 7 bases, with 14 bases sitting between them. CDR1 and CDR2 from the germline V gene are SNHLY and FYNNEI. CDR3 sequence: CASSTGSSVGYTF. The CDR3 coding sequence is TGTGCCAGCAGTACAGGGTCGTCCGTTGGCTACACCTTC. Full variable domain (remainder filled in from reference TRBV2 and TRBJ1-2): EPEVTQTPSHQVTQMGQEVILRCVPISNHLYFYWYRQILGQKVEFLVSFYNNEISEKSEIFDDQFSVERPDGSNFTLKIRSTKLEDSAMYFCASSTGSSVGYTFGSGTRLTVV.

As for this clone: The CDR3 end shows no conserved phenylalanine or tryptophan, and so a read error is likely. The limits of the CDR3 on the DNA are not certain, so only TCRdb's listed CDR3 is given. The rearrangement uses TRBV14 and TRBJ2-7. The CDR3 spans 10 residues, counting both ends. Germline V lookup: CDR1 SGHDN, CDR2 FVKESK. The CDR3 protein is CASSQEGSRP.

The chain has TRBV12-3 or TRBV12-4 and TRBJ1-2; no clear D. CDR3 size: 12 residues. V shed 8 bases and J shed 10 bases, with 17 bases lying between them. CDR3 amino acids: CASARGMQSYTF. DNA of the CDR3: TGTGCCAGCGCACGGGGAATGCAGTCCTACACCTTC.

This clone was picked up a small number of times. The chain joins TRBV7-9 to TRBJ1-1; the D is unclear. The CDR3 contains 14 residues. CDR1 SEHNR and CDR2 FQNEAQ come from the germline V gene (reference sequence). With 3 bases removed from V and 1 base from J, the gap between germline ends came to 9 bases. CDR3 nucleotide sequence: TGTGCCAGCAGCTTTTCCGGGCCGAACACTGAAGCTTTCTTT. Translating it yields CASSFSGPNTEAFF.

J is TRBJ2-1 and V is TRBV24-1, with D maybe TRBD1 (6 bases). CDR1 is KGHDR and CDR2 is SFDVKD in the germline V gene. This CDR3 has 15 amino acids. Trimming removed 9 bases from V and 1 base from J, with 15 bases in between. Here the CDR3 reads CATLNERGSYNEQFF. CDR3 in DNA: TGTGCCACCCTAAACGAGAGGGGGTCCTACAATGAGCAGTTCTTC.

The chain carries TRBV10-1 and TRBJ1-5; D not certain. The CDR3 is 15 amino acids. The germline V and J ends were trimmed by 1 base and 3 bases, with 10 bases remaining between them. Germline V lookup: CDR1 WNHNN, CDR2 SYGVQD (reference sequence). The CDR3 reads CASSEWVGHNQPQHF. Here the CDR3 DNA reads TGCGCCAGCAGTGAGTGGGTGGGTCACAATCAGCCCCAGCATTTT.

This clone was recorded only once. CDR3 nucleotides: TGTGCCAGCAGAGGGACGAACACCGGGGAGCTGTTTTTT. Encoded protein: CASRGTNTGELFF. V usage is TRBV6-4 and J usage is TRBJ2-2; D not resolved. In germline, CDR1 is MRHNA, CDR2 SNTAGT. Trimming pared 6 bases from V and 0 bases from J, leaving 5 bases between. The CDR3 covers 13 residues.

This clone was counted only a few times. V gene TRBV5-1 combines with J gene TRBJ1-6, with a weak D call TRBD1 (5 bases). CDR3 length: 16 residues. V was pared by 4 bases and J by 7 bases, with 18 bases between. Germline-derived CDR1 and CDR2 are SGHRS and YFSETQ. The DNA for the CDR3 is TGCGCCAGCAGCCCTACCCCTCAGGGTGCCAATTCACCCCTCCACTTT. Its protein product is CASSPTPQGANSPLHF.